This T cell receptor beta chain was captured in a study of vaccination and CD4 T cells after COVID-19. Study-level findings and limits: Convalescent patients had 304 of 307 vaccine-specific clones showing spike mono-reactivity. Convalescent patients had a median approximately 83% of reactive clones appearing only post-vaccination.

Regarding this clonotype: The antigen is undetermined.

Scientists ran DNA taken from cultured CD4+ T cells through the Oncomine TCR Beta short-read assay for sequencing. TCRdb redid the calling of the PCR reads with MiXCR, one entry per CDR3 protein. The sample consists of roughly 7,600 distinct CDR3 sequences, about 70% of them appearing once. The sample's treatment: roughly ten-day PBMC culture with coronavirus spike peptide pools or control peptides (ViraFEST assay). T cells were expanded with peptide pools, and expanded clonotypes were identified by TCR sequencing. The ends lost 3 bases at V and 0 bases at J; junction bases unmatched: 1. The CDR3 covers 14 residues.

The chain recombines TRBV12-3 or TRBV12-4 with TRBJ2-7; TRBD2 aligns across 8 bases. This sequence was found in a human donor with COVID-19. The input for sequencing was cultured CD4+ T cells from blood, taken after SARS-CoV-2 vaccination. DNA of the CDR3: TGTGCCAGCAGTTTCGGGGGGGTCTCCTACGAGCAGTACTTC. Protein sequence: CASSFGGVSYEQYF.